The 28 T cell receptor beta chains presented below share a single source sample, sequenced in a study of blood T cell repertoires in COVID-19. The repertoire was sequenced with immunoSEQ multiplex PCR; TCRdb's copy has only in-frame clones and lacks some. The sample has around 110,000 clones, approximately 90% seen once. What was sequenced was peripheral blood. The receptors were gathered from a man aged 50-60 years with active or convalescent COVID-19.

CDR3 residues: CASSNLEYQETQYF. CDR3 nucleotide sequence: TGTGCCAGCAGCAACTTAGAGTACCAAGAGACCCAGTACTTC. The chain recombines TRBV7-8 with TRBJ2-5; unclear D gene. The ends were cut back, 5 bases at V and 0 bases at J, with 10 bases in the middle. The CDR3 length is 14 residues. Looked up from germline, CDR1 is SGHVS and CDR2 is FQNEAQ. Based on the CDR3 plus reference TRBV7-8 and TRBJ2-5, the full variable domain is GAGVSQSPRYKVAKRGQDVALRCDPISGHVSLFWYQQALGQGPEFLTYFQNEAQLDKSGLPSDRFFAERPEGSVSTLKIQRTQQEDSAVYLCASSNLEYQETQYFGPGTRLLVL.

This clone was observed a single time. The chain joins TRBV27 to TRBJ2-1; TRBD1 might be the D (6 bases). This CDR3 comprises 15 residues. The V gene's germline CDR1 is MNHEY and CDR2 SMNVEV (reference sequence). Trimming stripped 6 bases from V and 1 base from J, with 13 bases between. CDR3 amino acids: CASRLQGPSYNEQFF. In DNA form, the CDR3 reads TGTGCCAGCAGGCTTCAGGGGCCATCCTACAATGAGCAGTTCTTC.

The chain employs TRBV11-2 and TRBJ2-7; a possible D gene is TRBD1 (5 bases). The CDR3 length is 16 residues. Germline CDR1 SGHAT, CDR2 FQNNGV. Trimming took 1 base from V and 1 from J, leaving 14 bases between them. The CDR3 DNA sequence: TGTGCCAGCAGCTTAGGAAGACAGTATGTGTCCTACGAGCAGTACTTC. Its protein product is CASSLGRQYVSYEQYF.

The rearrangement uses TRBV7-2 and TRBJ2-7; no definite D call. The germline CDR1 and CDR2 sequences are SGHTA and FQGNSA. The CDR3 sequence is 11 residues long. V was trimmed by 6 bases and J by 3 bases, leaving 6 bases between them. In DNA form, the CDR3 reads TGTGCCAGCAGTTCCCTCTACGAGCAGTACTTC. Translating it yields CASSSLYEQYF.

The CDR3 is CASSEGTGTSYEQYF. The CDR3 region has the DNA TGCGCCAGCAGTGAGGGGACAGGGACATCCTACGAGCAGTACTTC. The chain employs TRBV10-1 and TRBJ2-7; the match to TRBD1 covers 9 bases. Germline CDR1 is WNHNN and CDR2 is SYGVQD (reference sequence). Unmatched junction bases numbered 3, after V lost 2 bases and J lost 1 base. This CDR3 comprises 15 residues.

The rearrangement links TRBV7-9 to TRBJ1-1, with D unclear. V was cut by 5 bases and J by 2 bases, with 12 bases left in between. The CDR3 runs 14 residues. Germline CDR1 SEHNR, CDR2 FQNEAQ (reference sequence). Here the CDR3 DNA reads TGTGCCAGCAGCATCCAGGAACCTAACACTGAAGCTTTCTTT. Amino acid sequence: CASSIQEPNTEAFF. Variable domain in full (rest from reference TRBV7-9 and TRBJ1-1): DTGVSQNPRHKITKRGQNVTFRCDPISEHNRLYWYRQTLGQGPEFLTYFQNEAQLEKSRLLSDRFSAERPKGSFSTLEIQRTEQGDSAMYLCASSIQEPNTEAFFGQGTRLTVV.

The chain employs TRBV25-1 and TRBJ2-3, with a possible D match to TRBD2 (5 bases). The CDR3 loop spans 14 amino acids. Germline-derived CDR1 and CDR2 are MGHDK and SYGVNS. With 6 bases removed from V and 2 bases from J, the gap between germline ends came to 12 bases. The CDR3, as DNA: TGTGCCAGCAGGCAATCCGGGATCACAGATACGCAGTATTTT. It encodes CASRQSGITDTQYF.

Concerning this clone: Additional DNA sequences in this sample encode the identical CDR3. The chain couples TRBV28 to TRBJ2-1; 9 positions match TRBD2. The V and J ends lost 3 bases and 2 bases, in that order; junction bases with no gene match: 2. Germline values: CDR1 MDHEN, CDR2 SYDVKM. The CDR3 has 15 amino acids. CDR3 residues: CASSLGLAAYNEQFF. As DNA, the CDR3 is TGTGCCAGCAGTTTGGGACTAGCAGCCTACAATGAGCAGTTCTTC.

In nucleotides, the CDR3 is TGCGCCAGCAGCCCTGACAGGGGTGGCTACACCTTC. Translating gives CASSPDRGGYTF. The chain employs TRBV5-1 and TRBJ1-2; 8 bases are a match to TRBD1. The CDR3 loop spans 12 amino acids. Germline trimming cut 4 bases from V and 7 bases from J; bases unmatched to any gene: 3. Germline V gene sequence: CDR1 SGHRS, CDR2 YFSETQ.

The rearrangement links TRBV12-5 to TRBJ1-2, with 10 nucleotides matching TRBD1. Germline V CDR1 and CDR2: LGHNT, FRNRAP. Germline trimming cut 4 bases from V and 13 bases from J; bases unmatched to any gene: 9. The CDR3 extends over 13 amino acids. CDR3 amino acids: CASGYGTGENSTF. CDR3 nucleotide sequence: TGTGCTAGTGGTTACGGGACAGGGGAAAACAGCACCTTC.

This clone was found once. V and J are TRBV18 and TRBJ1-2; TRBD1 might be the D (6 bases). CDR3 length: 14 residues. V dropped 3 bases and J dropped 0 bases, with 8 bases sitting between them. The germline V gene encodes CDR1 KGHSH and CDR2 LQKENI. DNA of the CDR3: TGTGCCAGCTCACCCGGACAGTCTAACTATGGCTACACCTTC. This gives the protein CASSPGQSNYGYTF.

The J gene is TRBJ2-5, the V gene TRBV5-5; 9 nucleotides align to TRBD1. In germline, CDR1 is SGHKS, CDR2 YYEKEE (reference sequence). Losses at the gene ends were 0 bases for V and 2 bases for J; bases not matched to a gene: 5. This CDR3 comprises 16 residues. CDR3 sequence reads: CASSLDRGRLQETQYF. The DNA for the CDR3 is TGTGCCAGCAGCTTGGACAGGGGGCGGTTGCAAGAGACCCAGTACTTC.

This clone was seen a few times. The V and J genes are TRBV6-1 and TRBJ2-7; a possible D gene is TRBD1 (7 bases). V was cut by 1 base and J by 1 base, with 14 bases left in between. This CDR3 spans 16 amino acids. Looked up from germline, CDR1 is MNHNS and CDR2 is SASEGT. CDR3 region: CASSEETGTGSYEQYF. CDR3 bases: TGTGCCAGCAGTGAAGAGACAGGGACTGGATCCTACGAGCAGTACTTC.

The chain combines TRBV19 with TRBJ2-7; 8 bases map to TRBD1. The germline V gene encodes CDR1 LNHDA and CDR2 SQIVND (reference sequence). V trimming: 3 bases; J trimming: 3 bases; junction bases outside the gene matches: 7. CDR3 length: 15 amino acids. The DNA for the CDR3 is TGTGCCAGTAGTATCAAACCGACAGGGGACTACGAGCAGTACTTC. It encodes CASSIKPTGDYEQYF. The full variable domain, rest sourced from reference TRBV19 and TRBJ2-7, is DGGITQSPKYLFRKEGQNVTLSCEQNLNHDAMYWYRQDPGQGLRLIYYSQIVNDFQKGDIAEGYSVSREKKESFPLTVTSAQKNPTAFYLCASSIKPTGDYEQYFGPGTRLTVT.

The CDR3 loop reads CASSYSTASSYNEQFF. CDR3 DNA: TGTGCCAGCAGTTACTCGACTGCGTCATCCTACAATGAGCAGTTCTTC. This rearrangement joins TRBV6-2 or TRBV6-3 to TRBJ2-1, with D unclear. The CDR3 sequence is 16 residues long. V lost 0 bases, J lost 1 base, and 10 bases lay in between. Per germline, CDR1 MNHEY and CDR2 SVGEGT.

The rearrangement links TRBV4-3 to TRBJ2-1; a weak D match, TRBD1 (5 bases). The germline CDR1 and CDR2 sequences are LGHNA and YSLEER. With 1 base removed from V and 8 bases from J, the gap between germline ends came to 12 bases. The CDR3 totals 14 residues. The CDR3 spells CASSQVRGSDEQFF. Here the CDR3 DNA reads TGCGCCAGCAGCCAAGTAAGGGGATCGGATGAGCAGTTCTTC.

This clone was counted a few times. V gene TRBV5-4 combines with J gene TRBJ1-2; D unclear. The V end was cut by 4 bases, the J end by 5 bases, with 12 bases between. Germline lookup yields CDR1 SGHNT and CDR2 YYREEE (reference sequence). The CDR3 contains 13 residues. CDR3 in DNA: TGTGCCAGCAGCCATAGGACGGGGTATGGCTACACCTTC. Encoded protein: CASSHRTGYGYTF.

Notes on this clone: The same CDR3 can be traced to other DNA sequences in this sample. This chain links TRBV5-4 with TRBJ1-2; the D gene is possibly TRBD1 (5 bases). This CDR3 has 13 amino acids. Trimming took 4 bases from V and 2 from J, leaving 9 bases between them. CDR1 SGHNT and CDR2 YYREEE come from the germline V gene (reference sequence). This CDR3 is CASSLAGNYGYTF. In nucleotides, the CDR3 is TGTGCCAGCAGCCTGGCAGGGAACTATGGCTACACCTTC. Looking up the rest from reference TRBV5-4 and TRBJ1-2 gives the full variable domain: ETGVTQSPTHLIKTRGQQVTLRCSSQSGHNTVSWYQQALGQGPQFIFQYYREEENGRGNFPPRFSGLQFPNYSSELNVNALELDDSALYLCASSLAGNYGYTFGSGTRLTVV.

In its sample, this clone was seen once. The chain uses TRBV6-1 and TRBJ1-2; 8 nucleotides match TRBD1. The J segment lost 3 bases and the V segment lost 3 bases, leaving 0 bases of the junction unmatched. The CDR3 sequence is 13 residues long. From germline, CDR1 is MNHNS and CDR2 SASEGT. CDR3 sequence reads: CASSEDRDYGYTF. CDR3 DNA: TGTGCCAGCAGTGAGGACAGGGACTATGGCTACACCTTC.

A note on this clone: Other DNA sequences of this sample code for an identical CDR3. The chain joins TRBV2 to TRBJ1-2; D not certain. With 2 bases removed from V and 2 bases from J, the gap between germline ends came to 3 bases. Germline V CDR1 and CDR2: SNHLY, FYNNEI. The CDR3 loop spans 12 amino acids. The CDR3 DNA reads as TGTGCCAGCAGTGAAAGCAACTATGGCTACACCTTC. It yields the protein CASSESNYGYTF.

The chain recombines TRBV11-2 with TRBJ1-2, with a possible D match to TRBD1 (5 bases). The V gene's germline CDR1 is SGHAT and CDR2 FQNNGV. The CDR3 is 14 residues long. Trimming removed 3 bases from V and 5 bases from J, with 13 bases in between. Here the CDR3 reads CASSFPGEPYGYTF. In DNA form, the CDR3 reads TGTGCCAGCAGCTTCCCGGGGGAGCCGTATGGCTACACCTTC.

CDR3 in amino acids: CASSPNRGTEAFF. The CDR3 DNA follows: TGTGCCAGCAGCCCAAACAGGGGAACTGAAGCTTTCTTT. V is TRBV7-6 and J is TRBJ1-1, with TRBD1 matching over 7 bases. The V segment lost 5 bases and the J segment 5 bases; nucleotides outside the gene matches: 5. CDR3 length: 13 amino acids. CDR1 and CDR2 from the germline V gene are SGHVS and FNYEAQ.

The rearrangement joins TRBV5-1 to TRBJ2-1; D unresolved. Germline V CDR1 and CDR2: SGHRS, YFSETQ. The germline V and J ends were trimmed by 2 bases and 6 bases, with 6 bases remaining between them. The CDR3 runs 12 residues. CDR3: CASSFYSNEQFF. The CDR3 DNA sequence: TGCGCCAGCAGCTTTTACTCCAATGAGCAGTTCTTC.

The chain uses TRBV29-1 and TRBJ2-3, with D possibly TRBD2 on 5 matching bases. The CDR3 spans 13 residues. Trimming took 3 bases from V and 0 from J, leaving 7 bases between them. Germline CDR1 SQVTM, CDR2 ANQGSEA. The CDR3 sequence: CSVDASSTDTQYF. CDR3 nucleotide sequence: TGCAGCGTTGATGCTAGCAGCACAGATACGCAGTATTTT.

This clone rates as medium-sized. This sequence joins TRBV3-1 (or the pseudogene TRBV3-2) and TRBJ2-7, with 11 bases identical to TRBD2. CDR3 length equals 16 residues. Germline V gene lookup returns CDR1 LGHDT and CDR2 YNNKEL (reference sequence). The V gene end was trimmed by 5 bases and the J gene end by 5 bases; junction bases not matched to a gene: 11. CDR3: CASSTPQLAGANEQYF. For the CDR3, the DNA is TGTGCCAGCAGCACTCCCCAACTAGCGGGAGCTAACGAGCAGTACTTC.

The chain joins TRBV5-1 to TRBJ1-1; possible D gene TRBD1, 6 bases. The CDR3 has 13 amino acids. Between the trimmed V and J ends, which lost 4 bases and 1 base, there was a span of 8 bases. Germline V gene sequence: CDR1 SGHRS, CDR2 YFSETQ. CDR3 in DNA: TGCGCCAGCAGCAAGGGACAGAACACTGAAGCTTTCTTT. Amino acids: CASSKGQNTEAFF.

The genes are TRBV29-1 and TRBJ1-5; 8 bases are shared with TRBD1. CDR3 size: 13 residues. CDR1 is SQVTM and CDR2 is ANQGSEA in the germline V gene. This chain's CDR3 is CSFGTGQNQPQHF. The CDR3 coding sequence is TGCAGTTTCGGGACAGGCCAAAATCAGCCCCAGCATTTT.

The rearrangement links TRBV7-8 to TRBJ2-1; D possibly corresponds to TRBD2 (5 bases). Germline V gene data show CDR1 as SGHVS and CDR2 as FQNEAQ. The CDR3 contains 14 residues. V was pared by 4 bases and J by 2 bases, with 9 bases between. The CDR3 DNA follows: TGTGCCAGCAGCTGGGGAGTCGCCTACAATGAGCAGTTCTTC. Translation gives CASSWGVAYNEQFF. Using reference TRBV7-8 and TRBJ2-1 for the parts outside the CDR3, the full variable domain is GAGVSQSPRYKVAKRGQDVALRCDPISGHVSLFWYQQALGQGPEFLTYFQNEAQLDKSGLPSDRFFAERPEGSVSTLKIQRTQQEDSAVYLCASSWGVAYNEQFFGPGTRLTVL.